The 16 T cell receptor beta chains below all came from one sample that was sequenced in a study of T cell responses to AZD1222 COVID-19 vaccine. Using immunoSEQ multiplex PCR, the repertoire was profiled, and TCRdb retains in-frame clones only, with some absent. The table has about 80,000 clones, approximately 83% seen once. The sequences come from peripheral blood, collected 28 days after the second AZD1222 dose. These receptors were taken from an adult who received the AZD1222 COVID-19 vaccine.

The rearrangement links TRBV19 to TRBJ1-2; the D gene is possibly TRBD1 (6 bases). CDR1 LNHDA and CDR2 SQIVND come from the germline V gene (reference sequence). Trimming removed 3 bases from V and 4 bases from J, with 18 bases in between. The CDR3 length is 16 residues. CDR3 bases: TGTGCCAGTAGTATGCGCCGCAGGGGTGAGGGCTATGGCTACACCTTC. Protein sequence: CASSMRRRGEGYGYTF.

This sequence joins TRBV18 and TRBJ1-2, with D possibly being TRBD1 (6 bases). Trimming cost V 3 bases and J 6 bases, with 11 bases left between them. Germline CDR1 is KGHSH and CDR2 is LQKENI. The CDR3 loop spans 13 amino acids. The CDR3 sequence: CASSPGGGNGYTF. The CDR3 coding sequence is TGTGCCAGCTCACCCGGCGGGGGCAATGGCTACACCTTC. Combining the CDR3 with reference TRBV18 and TRBJ1-2 gives the whole variable domain NAGVMQNPRHLVRRRGQEARLRCSPMKGHSHVYWYRQLPEEGLKFMVYLQKENIIDESGMPKERFSAEFPKEGPSILRIQQVVRGDSAAYFCASSPGGGNGYTFGSGTRLTVV.

This rearrangement joins TRBV6-4 to TRBJ1-1; possible D gene TRBD1, 5 bases. Germline V gene lookup returns CDR1 MRHNA and CDR2 SNTAGT. Trimming stripped 8 bases from V and 0 bases from J, with 13 bases between. There are 14 residues in the CDR3. CDR3 in amino acids: CASARDGMNTEAFF. The CDR3, as DNA: TGTGCCAGCGCGAGGGACGGGATGAACACTGAAGCTTTCTTT.

CDR3 residues: CASSFLNTEAFF. The DNA of the CDR3 is TGTGCCAGCAGCTTTTTGAACACTGAAGCTTTCTTT. The chain joins TRBV3-1 (or the pseudogene TRBV3-2) to TRBJ1-1; D not resolved. With 5 bases removed from V and 0 bases from J, the gap between germline ends came to 4 bases. The CDR3 loop spans 12 amino acids. Per germline, CDR1 LGHDT and CDR2 YNNKEL (reference sequence).

This clone has a handful of counts. CDR3 region: CASSLVAGGSYGYTF. In nucleotides, the CDR3 is TGCGCCAGCAGCTTGGTGGCAGGGGGTAGCTATGGCTACACCTTC. The chain combines TRBV5-1 with TRBJ1-2; 7 nucleotides line up with TRBD1. The ends lost 0 bases at V and 4 bases at J; junction bases unmatched: 6. Germline CDR1 SGHRS, CDR2 YFSETQ. This CDR3 has 15 amino acids.

J is TRBJ2-1 and V is TRBV7-3; D is possibly TRBD1 or TRBD2 (6 bases each). Germline V gene lookup returns CDR1 SGHTA and CDR2 FQGTGA. The CDR3 sequence is 14 residues long. The ends were cut back, 5 bases at V and 5 bases at J, with 13 bases in the middle. Here the CDR3 DNA reads TGTGCCAGCAGCCCACAGGGAGGCCACAATGAGCAGTTCTTC. As protein: CASSPQGGHNEQFF. Variable domain in full (rest from reference TRBV7-3 and TRBJ2-1): GAGVSQTPSNKVTEKGKYVELRCDPISGHTALYWYRQSLGQGPEFLIYFQGTGAADDSGLPNDRFFAVRPEGSVSTLKIQRTERGDSAVYLCASSPQGGHNEQFFGPGTRLTVL.

This clone showed up just a few times. This chain connects TRBV6-6 to TRBJ1-3; D ambiguous. V was cut by 7 bases and J by 3 bases, with 10 bases left in between. The CDR3 is 13 amino acids. Germline values: CDR1 MNHNY, CDR2 SVGAGI (reference sequence). The CDR3 DNA follows: TGTGCCAGCACCGATTACTTTGGAAACACCATATATTTT. Encoded protein: CASTDYFGNTIYF.

The chain employs TRBV6-5 and TRBJ2-5; D may be TRBD1 or TRBD2 (5 bases each). The CDR3 consists of 12 residues. The ends were cut back, 8 bases at V and 5 bases at J, with 12 bases in the middle. CDR1 MNHEY and CDR2 SVGAGI come from the germline V gene. CDR3 in DNA: TGTGCCAGCGCCCGGGGCCGTGAGACCCAGTACTTC. This codes for CASARGRETQYF.

The chain has TRBV27 and TRBJ2-7; D possibly corresponds to TRBD1 (5 bases). Germline lookup yields CDR1 MNHEY and CDR2 SMNVEV (reference sequence). Trimming took 6 bases from V and 3 from J, leaving 15 bases between them. The CDR3 spans 14 residues. CDR3 loop: CASRFQGSDYEQYF. In nucleotides, the CDR3 is TGTGCCAGCAGATTTCAGGGTTCGGACTACGAGCAGTACTTC.

This chain links TRBV19 with TRBJ1-5; 11 bases match TRBD1. J was trimmed by 6 bases and V by 3 bases; bases with no gene match: 7. The length of the CDR3 is 16 residues. Germline V gene sequence: CDR1 LNHDA, CDR2 SQIVND (reference sequence). Written as DNA, the CDR3 is TGTGCCAGTAGTATTGGTGGACAGGGGGCAGGTCAGCCCCAGCATTTT. It encodes CASSIGGQGAGQPQHF. The full variable domain, its missing parts supplied by reference TRBV19 and TRBJ1-5, is DGGITQSPKYLFRKEGQNVTLSCEQNLNHDAMYWYRQDPGQGLRLIYYSQIVNDFQKGDIAEGYSVSREKKESFPLTVTSAQKNPTAFYLCASSIGGQGAGQPQHFGDGTRLSIL.

This sequence joins TRBV4-2 and TRBJ1-4, with TRBD1 matching 8 bases. With 6 bases clipped from V and 4 bases from J, the junction kept 7 bases outside the gene matches. The CDR3 totals 15 residues. Germline V gives CDR1 LGHNA, CDR2 YNFKEQ. The CDR3 here is CASRTGQGGNEKLFF. CDR3 nucleotide sequence: TGTGCCAGCAGAACCGGACAGGGCGGTAATGAAAAACTGTTTTTT.

This clone has a single count. V and J are TRBV28 and TRBJ2-5, with 7 nucleotides matching TRBD1. The CDR3 extends over 15 amino acids. Trimming removed 3 bases from V and 2 bases from J; junction bases left unmatched: 6. Per germline, CDR1 MDHEN and CDR2 SYDVKM. The chain's CDR3 is CASSLPGGSQETQYF. The DNA of the CDR3 is TGTGCCAGCAGTTTGCCAGGGGGATCACAAGAGACCCAGTACTTC.

The rearrangement links TRBV24-1 to TRBJ2-3, with 14 bases aligning to TRBD2. CDR1 and CDR2 from the germline V gene are KGHDR and SFDVKD. The V and J ends lost 2 bases and 2 bases, in that order; junction bases with no gene match: 8. The CDR3 consists of 19 residues. The CDR3 loop is CATSDSRTSGGPLTDTQYF. CDR3 DNA sequence: TGTGCCACCAGTGATTCAAGGACTAGCGGGGGGCCTCTCACAGATACGCAGTATTTT.

This clone was seen only once. The chain combines TRBV4-1 with TRBJ1-3; no clear D. CDR1 MGHRA and CDR2 YSYEKL come from the germline V gene. This CDR3 has 15 amino acids. Between the trimmed V and J ends, which lost 2 bases and 1 base, there was a span of 9 bases. This CDR3 reads CASSQRDISGNTIYF. Written as DNA, the CDR3 is TGCGCCAGCAGCCAAAGGGATATTTCTGGAAACACCATATATTTT.

CDR3 loop: CASSTGGSYEQYF. Written as DNA, the CDR3 is TGTGCCAGCTCAACCGGGGGCTCCTACGAGCAGTACTTC. This chain joins TRBV18 and TRBJ2-7; possible D gene TRBD2, 6 bases. Germline CDR1 reads KGHSH; CDR2 reads LQKENI. With 5 bases removed from V and 0 bases from J, the gap between germline ends came to 8 bases. This CDR3 is 13 amino acids long.

The chain joins TRBV5-1 to TRBJ2-3, with TRBD2 as a possible D gene (6 bases). CDR3 length: 14 amino acids. The V and J ends lost 6 bases and 0 bases respectively, with 11 bases between them. CDR1 is SGHRS, CDR2 YFSETQ, per germline. The CDR3 DNA follows: TGCGCCAGCATGGGGGGAGTAAGCACAGATACGCAGTATTTT. Protein product: CASMGGVSTDTQYF.